The clone carrying this T cell receptor (beta chain) was observed a handful of times. These data belong to a study of T-cell reconstitution after alpha-beta-depleted transplantation in children. From germline, CDR1 is MNHEY and CDR2 SMNVEV (reference sequence). J was trimmed by 8 bases and V by 7 bases; bases with no gene match: 14. The CDR3 contains 15 residues. The TCRbeta library was prepared with unique molecular identifiers. TCRdb reprocessed the PCR reads via MiXCR and lists one record per CDR3 protein. The table includes approximately 350,000 distinct CDR3 sequences, about 9.4% detected once. The chain couples TRBV27 to TRBJ2-1; 7 bases fit TRBD1. The source is a human donor who donated a stem cell graft to a child with acute lymphoblastic leukemia. Sequencing used PBMCs from the stem cell graft donor, obtained from the stem cell graft. DNA for the CDR3: TGTGCCAGCACCCCAGGGGGACGCCCTGGGGATGAGCAGTTCTTC. Amino acids: CASTPGGRPGDEQFF.